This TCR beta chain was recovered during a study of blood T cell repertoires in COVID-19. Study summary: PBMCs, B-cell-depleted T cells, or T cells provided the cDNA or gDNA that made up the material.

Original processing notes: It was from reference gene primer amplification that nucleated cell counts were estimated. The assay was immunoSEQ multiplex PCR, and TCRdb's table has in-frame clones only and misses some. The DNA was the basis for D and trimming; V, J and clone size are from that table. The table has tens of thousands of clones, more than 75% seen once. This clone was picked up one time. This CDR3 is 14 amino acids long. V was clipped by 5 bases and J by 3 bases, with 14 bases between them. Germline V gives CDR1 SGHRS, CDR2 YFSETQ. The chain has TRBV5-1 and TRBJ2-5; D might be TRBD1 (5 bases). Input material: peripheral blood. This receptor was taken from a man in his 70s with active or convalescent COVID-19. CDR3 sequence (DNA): TGCGCCAGCAGTATCCGCGGCAGGGAAGAGACCCAGTACTTC. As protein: CASSIRGREETQYF.